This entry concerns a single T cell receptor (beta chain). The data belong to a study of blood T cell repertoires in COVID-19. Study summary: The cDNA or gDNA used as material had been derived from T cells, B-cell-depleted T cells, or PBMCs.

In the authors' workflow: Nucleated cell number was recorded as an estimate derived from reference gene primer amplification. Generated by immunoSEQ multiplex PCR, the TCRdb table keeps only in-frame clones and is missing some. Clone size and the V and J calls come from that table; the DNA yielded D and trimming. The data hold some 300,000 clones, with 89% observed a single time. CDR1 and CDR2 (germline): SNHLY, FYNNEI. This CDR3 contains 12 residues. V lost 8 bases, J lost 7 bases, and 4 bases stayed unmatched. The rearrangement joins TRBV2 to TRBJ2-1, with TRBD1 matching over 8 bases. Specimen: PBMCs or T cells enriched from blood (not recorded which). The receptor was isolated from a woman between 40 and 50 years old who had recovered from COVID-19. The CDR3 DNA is TGTGCCAGCCAGGACAGGGTAAATGAGCAGTTCTTC. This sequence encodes CASQDRVNEQFF.